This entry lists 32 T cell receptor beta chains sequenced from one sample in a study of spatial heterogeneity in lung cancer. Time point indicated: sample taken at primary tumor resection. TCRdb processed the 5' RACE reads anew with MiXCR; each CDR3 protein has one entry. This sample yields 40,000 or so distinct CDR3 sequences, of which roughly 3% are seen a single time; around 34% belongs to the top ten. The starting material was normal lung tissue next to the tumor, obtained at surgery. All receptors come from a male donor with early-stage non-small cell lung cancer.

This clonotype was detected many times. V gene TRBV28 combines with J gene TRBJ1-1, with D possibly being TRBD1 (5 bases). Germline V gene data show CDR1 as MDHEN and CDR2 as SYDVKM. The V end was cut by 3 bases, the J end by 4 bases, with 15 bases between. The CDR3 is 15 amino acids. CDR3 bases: TGTGCCAGCAGTTTTAGTCGAGGGGCGGGCACTGAAGCTTTCTTT. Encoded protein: CASSFSRGAGTEAFF.

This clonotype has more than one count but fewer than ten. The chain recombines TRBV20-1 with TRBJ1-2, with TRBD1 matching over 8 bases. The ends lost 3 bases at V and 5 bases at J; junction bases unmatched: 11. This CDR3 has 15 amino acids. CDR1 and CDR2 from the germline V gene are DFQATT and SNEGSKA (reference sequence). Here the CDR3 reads CSASALGQAYYGYTF. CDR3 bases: TGCAGTGCTAGCGCATTGGGACAGGCTTATTATGGCTACACCTTC.

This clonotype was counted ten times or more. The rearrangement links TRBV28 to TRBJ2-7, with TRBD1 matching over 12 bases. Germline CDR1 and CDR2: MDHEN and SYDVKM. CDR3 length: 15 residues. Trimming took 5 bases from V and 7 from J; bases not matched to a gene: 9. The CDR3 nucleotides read TGTGCCAGCAGTCCCCCGGGACAGGGGGCGGGGGAGCAGTACTTC. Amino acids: CASSPPGQGAGEQYF.

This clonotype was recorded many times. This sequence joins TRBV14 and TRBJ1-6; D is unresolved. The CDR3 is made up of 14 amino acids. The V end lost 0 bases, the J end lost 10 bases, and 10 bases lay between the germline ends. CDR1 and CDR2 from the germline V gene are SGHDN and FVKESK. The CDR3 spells CASSQEGSFSPLHF. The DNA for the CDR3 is TGTGCCAGCAGCCAAGAAGGCAGTTTCTCACCCCTCCACTTT.

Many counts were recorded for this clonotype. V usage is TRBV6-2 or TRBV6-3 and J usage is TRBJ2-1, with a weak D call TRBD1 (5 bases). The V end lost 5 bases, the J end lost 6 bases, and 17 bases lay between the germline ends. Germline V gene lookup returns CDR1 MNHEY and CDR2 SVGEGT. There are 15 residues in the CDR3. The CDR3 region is CASSTQEFPPNEQFF. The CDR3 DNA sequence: TGTGCCAGCAGTACACAGGAGTTTCCCCCCAATGAGCAGTTCTTC.

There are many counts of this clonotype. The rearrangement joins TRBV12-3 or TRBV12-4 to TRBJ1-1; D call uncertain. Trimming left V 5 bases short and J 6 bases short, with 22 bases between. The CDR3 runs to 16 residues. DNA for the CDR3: TGTGCCAGCAGTAAACTTAACAACGGTAATGCGGCTGAAGCTTTCTTT. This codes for CASSKLNNGNAAEAFF.

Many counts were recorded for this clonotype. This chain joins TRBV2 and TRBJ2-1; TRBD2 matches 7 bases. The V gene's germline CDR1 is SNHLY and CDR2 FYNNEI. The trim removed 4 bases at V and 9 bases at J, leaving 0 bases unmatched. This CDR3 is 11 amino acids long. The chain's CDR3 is CASSGGGEQFF. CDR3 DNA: TGTGCCAGCAGTGGGGGGGGTGAGCAGTTCTTC.

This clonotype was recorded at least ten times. Here the CDR3 DNA reads TGTGCCAGCAGTACCGGGGTAGCGGCTTGGACCGGGGAGCTGTTTTTT. It encodes CASSTGVAAWTGELFF. This sequence joins TRBV6-5 and TRBJ2-2, with D tentatively TRBD2 (6 bases). CDR1 and CDR2 (germline): MNHEY, SVGAGI. The ends were cut back, 5 bases at V and 5 bases at J, with 18 bases in the middle. The CDR3 loop spans 16 amino acids.

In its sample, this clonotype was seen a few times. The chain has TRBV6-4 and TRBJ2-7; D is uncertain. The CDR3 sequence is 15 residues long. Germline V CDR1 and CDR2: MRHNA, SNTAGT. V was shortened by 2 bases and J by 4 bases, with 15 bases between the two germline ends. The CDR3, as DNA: TGTGCCAGCAGTGACGGCGGACCCCTAGAGTACGAGCAGTACTTC. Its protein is CASSDGGPLEYEQYF.

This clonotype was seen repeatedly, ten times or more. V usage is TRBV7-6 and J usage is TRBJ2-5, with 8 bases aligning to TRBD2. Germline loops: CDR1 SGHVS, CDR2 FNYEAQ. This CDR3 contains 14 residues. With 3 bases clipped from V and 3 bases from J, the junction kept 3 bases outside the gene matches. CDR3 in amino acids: CASSFDGREETQYF. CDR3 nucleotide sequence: TGTGCCAGCAGCTTTGACGGGAGGGAAGAGACCCAGTACTTC.

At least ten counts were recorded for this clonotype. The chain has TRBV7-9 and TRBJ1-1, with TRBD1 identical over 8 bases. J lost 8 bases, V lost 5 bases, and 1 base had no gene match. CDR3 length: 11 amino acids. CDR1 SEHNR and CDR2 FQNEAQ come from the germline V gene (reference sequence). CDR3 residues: CASSRQGEAFF. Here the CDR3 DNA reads TGTGCCAGCAGCAGACAGGGGGAAGCTTTCTTT.

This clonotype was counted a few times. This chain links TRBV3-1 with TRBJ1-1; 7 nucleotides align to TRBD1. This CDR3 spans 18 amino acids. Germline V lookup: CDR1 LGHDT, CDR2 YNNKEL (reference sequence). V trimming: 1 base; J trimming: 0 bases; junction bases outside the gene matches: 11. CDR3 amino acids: CASSQVKSQGRVNTEAFF. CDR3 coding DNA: TGTGCCAGCAGCCAAGTGAAGTCACAGGGGCGGGTGAACACTGAAGCTTTCTTT. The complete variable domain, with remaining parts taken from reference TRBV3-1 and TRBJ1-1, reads DTAVSQTPKYLVTQMGNDKSIKCEQNLGHDTMYWYKQDSKKFLKIMFSYNNKELIINETVPNRFSPKSPDKAHLNLHINSLELGDSAVYFCASSQVKSQGRVNTEAFFGQGTRLTVV.

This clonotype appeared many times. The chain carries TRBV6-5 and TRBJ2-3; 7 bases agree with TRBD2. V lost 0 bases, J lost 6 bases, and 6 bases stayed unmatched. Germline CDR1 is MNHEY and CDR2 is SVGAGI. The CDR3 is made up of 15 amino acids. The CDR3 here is CASSYSGTTADTQYF. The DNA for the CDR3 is TGTGCCAGCAGTTACTCGGGGACTACGGCGGATACGCAGTATTTT.

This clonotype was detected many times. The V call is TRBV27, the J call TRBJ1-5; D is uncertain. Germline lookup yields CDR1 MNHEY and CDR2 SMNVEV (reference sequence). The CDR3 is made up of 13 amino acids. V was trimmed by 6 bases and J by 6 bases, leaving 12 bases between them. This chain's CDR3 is CASSLGRSQPQHF. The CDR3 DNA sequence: TGTGCCAGCAGCCTAGGAAGGAGTCAGCCCCAGCATTTT.

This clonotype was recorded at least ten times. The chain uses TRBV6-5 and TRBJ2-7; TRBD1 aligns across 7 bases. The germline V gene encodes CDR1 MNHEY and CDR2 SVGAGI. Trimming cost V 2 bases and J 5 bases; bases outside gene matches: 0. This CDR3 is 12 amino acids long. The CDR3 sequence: CASSYTGDEQYF. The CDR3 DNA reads TGTGCCAGCAGTTACACAGGGGACGAGCAGTACTTC.

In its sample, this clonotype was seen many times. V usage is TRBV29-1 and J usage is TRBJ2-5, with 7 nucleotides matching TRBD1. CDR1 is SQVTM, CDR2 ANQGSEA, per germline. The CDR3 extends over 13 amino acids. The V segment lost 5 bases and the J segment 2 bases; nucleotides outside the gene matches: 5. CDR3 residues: CSVLTGEQETQYF. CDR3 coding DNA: TGCAGCGTTCTTACAGGGGAACAAGAGACCCAGTACTTC.

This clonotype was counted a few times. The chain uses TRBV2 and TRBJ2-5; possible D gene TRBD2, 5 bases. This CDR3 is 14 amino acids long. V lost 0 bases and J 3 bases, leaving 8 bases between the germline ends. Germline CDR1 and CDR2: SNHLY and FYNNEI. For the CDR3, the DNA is TGTGCCAGCAGTGAAGCGCGGCGGGAAGAGACCCAGTACTTC. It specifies CASSEARREETQYF. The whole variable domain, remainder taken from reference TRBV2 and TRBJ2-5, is EPEVTQTPSHQVTQMGQEVILRCVPISNHLYFYWYRQILGQKVEFLVSFYNNEISEKSEIFDDQFSVERPDGSNFTLKIRSTKLEDSAMYFCASSEARREETQYFGPGTRLLVL.

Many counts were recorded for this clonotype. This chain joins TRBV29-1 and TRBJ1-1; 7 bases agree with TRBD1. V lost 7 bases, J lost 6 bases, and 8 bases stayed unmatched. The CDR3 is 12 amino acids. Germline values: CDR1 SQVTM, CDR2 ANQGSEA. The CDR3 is CSGRQGRAEAFF. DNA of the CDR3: TGCAGCGGGAGACAGGGAAGGGCTGAAGCTTTCTTT.

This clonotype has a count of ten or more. The CDR3, as DNA: TGTGCCAGCAGCCAAGGAGTGGCCTCACCCCTCCACTTT. Its translation: CASSQGVASPLHF. The V and J genes are TRBV3-1 and TRBJ1-6; D unresolved. Between the trimmed V and J ends, which lost 1 base and 10 bases, there was a span of 8 bases. The V gene's germline CDR1 is LGHDT and CDR2 YNNKEL (reference sequence). The CDR3 loop spans 13 amino acids.

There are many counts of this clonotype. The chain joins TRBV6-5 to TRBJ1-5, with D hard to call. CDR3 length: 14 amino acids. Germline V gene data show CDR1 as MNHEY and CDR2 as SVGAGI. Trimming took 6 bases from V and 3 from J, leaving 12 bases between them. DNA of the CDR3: TGTGCCAGCAGCTCCGGGAGGCTCAATCAGCCCCAGCATTTT. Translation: CASSSGRLNQPQHF.

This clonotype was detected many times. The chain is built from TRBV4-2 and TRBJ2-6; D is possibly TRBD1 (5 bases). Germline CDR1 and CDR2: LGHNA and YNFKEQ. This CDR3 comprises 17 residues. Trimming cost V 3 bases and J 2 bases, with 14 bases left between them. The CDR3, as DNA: TGTGCCAGCAGCCATACAGGAGAAATTACTGGGGCCAACGTCCTGACTTTC. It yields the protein CASSHTGEITGANVLTF.

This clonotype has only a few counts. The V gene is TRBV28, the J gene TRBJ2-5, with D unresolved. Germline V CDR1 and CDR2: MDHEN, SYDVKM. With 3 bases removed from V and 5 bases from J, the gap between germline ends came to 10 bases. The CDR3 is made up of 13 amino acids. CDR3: CASSFQTLETQYF. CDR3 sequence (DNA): TGTGCCAGCAGTTTTCAGACCCTCGAGACCCAGTACTTC.

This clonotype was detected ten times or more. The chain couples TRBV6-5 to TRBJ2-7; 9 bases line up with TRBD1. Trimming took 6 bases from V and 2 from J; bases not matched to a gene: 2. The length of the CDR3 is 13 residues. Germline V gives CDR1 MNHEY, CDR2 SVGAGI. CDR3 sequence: CASRGQGTYEQYF. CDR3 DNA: TGTGCCAGCAGGGGACAGGGCACCTACGAGCAGTACTTC.

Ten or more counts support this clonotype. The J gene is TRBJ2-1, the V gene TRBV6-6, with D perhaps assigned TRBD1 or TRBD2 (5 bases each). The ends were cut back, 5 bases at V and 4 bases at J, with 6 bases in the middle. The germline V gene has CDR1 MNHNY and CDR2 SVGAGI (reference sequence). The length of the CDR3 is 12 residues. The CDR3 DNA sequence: TGTGCCAGCAGTGAGGGGTACAATGAGCAGTTCTTC. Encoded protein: CASSEGYNEQFF.

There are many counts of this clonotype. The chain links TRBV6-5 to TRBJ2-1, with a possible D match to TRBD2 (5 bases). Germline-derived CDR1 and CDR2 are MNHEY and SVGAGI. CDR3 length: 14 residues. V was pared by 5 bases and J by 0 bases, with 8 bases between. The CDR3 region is CASSPRDSYNEQFF. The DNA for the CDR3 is TGTGCCAGCAGTCCCCGGGACTCCTACAATGAGCAGTTCTTC.

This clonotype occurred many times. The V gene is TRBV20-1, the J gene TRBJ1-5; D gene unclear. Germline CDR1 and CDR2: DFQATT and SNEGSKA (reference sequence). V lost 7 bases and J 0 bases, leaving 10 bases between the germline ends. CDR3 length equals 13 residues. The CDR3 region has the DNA TGCAGTGTTGAGCAGTATAGCAATCAGCCCCAGCATTTT. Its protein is CSVEQYSNQPQHF.

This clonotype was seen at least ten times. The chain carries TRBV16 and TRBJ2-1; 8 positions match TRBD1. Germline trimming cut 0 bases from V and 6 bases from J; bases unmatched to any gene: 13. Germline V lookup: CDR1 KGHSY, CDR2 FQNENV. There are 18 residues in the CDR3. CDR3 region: CASSQSMAGGRRSNEQFF. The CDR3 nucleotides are TGTGCCAGCAGCCAATCGATGGCAGGGGGCCGTCGAAGCAATGAGCAGTTCTTC.

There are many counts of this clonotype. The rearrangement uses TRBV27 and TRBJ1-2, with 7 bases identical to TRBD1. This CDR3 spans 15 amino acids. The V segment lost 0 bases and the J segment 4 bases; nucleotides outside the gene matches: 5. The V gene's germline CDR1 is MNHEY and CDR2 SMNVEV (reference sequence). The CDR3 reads CASSLSQRDSYGYTF. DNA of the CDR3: TGTGCCAGCAGTTTATCCCAAAGGGACAGCTATGGCTACACCTTC.

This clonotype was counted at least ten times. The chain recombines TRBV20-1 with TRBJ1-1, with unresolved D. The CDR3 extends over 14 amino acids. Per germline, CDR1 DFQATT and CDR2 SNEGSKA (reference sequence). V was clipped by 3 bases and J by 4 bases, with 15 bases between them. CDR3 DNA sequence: TGCAGTGCTAGGGCTCCGGACCGGCTCACTGAAGCTTTCTTT. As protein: CSARAPDRLTEAFF.

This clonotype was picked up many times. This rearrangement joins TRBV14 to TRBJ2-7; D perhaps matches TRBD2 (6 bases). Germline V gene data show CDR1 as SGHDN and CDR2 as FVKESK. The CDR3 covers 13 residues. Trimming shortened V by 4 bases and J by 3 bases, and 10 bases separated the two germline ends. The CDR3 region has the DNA TGTGCCAGCAGCCCGGGGGTCCTCTACGAGCAGTACTTC. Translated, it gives CASSPGVLYEQYF.

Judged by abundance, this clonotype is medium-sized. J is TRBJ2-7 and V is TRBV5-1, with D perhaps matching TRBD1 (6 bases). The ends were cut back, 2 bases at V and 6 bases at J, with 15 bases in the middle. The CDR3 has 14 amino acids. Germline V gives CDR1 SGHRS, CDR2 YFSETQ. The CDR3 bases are TGCGCCAGCAGCTTCACAGGGAACGGTTTCGAGCAGTACTTC. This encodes CASSFTGNGFEQYF. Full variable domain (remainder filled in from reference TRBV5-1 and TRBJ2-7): KAGVTQTPRYLIKTRGQQVTLSCSPISGHRSVSWYQQTPGQGLQFLFEYFSETQRNKGNFPGRFSGRQFSNSRSEMNVSTLELGDSALYLCASSFTGNGFEQYFGPGTRLTVT.

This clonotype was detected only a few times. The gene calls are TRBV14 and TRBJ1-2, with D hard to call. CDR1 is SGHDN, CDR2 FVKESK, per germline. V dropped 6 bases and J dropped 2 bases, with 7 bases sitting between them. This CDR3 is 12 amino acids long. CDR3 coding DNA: TGTGCCAGCAGACCAGGAAACTATGGCTACACCTTC. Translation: CASRPGNYGYTF.